This entry features one T cell receptor (beta chain) sequence. This sample includes further DNA sequences coding for the same CDR3. The data were obtained in a study of blood T cell repertoires in COVID-19. Background on the study: Samples came from the United States, Italy and Spain, spanning acute and convalescent COVID-19. Sample material is recorded as cDNA or gDNA derived from T cells, B-cell-depleted T cells, or PBMCs.

The authors' processing: Reference gene primer amplification gave nucleated cell count estimates. Here immunoSEQ multiplex PCR was the method, and the copy in TCRdb shows in-frame clones only, minus some. That table supplies the V and J calls and clone size; D and trimming were determined from the DNA. The repertoire holds nearly 350,000 clones, with around nine tenths as singletons. V was cut by 4 bases and J by 1 base, with 6 bases left in between. CDR1 is SQVTM and CDR2 is ANQGSEA in the germline V gene. This CDR3 is built from 12 residues. The V call is TRBV29-1, the J call TRBJ2-3; maybe TRBD1 (6 bases). The TCR originated in a woman under 30 who had recovered from COVID-19. The sample taken for sequencing was peripheral blood. The chain's CDR3 is CSVGQGTDTQYF. The CDR3 nucleotides read TGCAGCGTTGGACAGGGCACAGATACGCAGTATTTT.